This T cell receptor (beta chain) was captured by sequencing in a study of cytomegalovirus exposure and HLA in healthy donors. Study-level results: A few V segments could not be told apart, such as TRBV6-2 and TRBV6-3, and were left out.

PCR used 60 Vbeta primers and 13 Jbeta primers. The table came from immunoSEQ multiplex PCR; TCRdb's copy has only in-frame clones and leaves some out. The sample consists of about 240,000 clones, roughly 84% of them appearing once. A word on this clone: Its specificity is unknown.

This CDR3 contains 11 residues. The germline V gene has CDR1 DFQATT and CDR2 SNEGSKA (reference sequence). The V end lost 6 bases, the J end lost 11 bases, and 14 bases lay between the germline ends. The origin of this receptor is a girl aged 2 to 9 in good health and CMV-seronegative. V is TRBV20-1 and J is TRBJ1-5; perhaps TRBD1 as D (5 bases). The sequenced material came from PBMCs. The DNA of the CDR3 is TGCAGTGCCCCGGGCAGGGTGGCCCAGCATTTT. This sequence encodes CSAPGRVAQHF.